This T cell receptor beta chain was obtained from a study of blood T cell repertoires in COVID-19 (TCRdb year 2020). With regard to the full study: Samples from collaborators originated in the United States, Italy and Spain and spanned both the acute and convalescent phases of COVID-19. The prospective study material was composed of cDNA or gDNA derived from T cells, B-cell-depleted T cells, or PBMCs. The dataset comprised deeply sampled blood TCRbeta repertoires from subjects exposed to, actively infected with, or recovered from COVID-19. The repertoires were made available in a free public database intended to serve as a resource for research on the immune response to SARS-CoV-2. Samples were obtained from the ongoing ImmuneRACE study (first 160 participants) and from about 1,300 subjects provided by 6 global collaborators. Nearly every sample came with metadata listing a de-identified subject ID, COVID-19 status, age in years and sex. Where available, HLA class I and class II types were taken from metadata supplied by the sample provider and were not determined by assay-based typing. Study-wide conclusions, independent of this receptor: The quantity of clinical and demographic metadata differed by source and by participant and was supplied without curation.

For this clone: The target of this receptor is not known. No much larger clone is present one base from it, and per-base qualities are unavailable.

The immunoSEQ Assay, a bias-controlled multiplex PCR, was used to amplify TCRbeta CDR3 regions from genomic DNA. Processing in the source paper ran as follows. Nucleated cell counts per sample were estimated from amplification of reference gene primers within the assay. To quantify the absolute abundance of each unique TCRbeta CDR3 rearrangement, sequence reads were collapsed and filtered. For each sample, productive Simpson clonality was calculated as the square root of Simpson's diversity index across productive rearrangements. TCRdb holds this immuneACCESS table with in-frame rearrangements only. Some clones are missing; in checked studies, unresolved V genes explain under half, and the rest has no known cause. V and J calls plus clone size are reproduced from that table; the DNA served to infer D and trimming. A total of approximately 390,000 clones appear in this sample, roughly 88% of them only once. The ten most abundant clones make up approximately 2.1% of the sample.

Enrolling through a virtual design, the prospective study's participants ranged in age from roughly 18 to 100 years and lived across 24 United States geographic areas. In the prospective study, participants were assigned to cohorts based on the clinical history participants reported in a screening survey and a study questionnaire. In the prospective study, mobile phlebotomists collected whole blood, serum and a nasopharyngeal or oropharyngeal swab from each participant. Over a roughly two-month period, participants in the prospective study had the option of providing additional blood draws and questionnaires. Prospective study blood samples were shipped either frozen or at room temperature before DNA extraction. The germline V gene provides CDR1 MGHRA and CDR2 YSYEKL. From the cysteine up to the phenylalanine, the CDR3 has a length of 17 residues. Of the read, only the CDR3 DNA is kept; its 51 bases are in frame from base 1. The junction shows trimming of 5 bases on V and 3 bases on J, and the gene matches do not reach 12 bases of it.

The sequence joins TRBV4-1 to TRBJ2-4; the junction holds 8 bases that match TRBD1. This clonotype was sampled from a woman aged 40 to 50 with acute COVID-19. Sequenced input: PBMCs or T cells enriched from blood (not recorded which). For the CDR3, the sequence is CASSNTPRTGYKNIQYF. Read as DNA, the sequence is TGCGCCAGCAGCAATACCCCTCGGACAGGGTACAAAAACATTCAGTACTTC.